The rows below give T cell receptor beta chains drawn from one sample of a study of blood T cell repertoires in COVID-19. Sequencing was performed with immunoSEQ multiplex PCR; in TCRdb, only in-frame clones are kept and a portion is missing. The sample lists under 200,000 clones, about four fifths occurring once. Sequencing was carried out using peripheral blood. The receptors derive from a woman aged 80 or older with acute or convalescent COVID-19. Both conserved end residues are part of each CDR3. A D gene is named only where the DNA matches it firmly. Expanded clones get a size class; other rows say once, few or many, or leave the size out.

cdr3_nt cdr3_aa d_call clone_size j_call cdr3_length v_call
TGCAGCGTTACGAGACTAGCGGGAGGGCCAGCAGATACGCAGTATTTT CSVTRLAGGPADTQYF TRBD2 few TRBJ2-3 16 TRBV29-1
TGTGCCAGCAGCTCCGGGACTAGCGTTTCCCATGAGCAGTTCTTC CASSSGTSVSHEQFF TRBD2 - TRBJ2-1 15 TRBV7-3
TGTGCCAGCAGCTTAGATCCAGGACTCCTCCAGACCCAGTACTTC CASSLDPGLLQTQYF - - TRBJ2-5 15 TRBV11-2
TGTGCCAGCAGCTCCCGAGGGGGCCCCCTCCAAGAGACCCAGTACTTC CASSSRGGPLQETQYF TRBD1 - TRBJ2-5 16 TRBV7-2
TGTGCCAGCAGTTACGGGGGGGCTAGGAGCACTGAAGCTTTCTTT CASSYGGARSTEAFF - - TRBJ1-1 15 TRBV6-5
TGTGCCAGCAGTGAAGAAGCCATGACAGTTATGAGCAATCAGCCCCAGCATTTT CASSEEAMTVMSNQPQHF - many TRBJ1-5 18 TRBV6-1
TGTGCCAGCAGCGTAGCCGACAGGGCTAGTGACTATGGCTACACCTTC CASSVADRASDYGYTF TRBD1 - TRBJ1-2 16 TRBV9
TGCGCCAGCAGCAACGGACAGGGGGCTCTCACTGAAGCTTTCTTT CASSNGQGALTEAFF TRBD1 - TRBJ1-1 15 TRBV5-1
TGTGCCAGCACCCTACTAGACGGTGAAGCTTTCTTT CASTLLDGEAFF - - TRBJ1-1 12 TRBV6-5
TGTGCCAGCAGCTTATCTTCCGGCAGGCAGCCCCAGCATTTT CASSLSSGRQPQHF - - TRBJ1-5 14 TRBV7-8
TGTGCCAGCGAAATGGACTATTACACTGAAGCTTTCTTT CASEMDYYTEAFF - - TRBJ1-1 13 TRBV6-5
TGTGCCACCAGTTCGGGGGGGGAAGAGACCCAGTACTTC CATSSGGEETQYF TRBD2 - TRBJ2-5 13 TRBV24-1
TGCGCCAGCAGCACCGGACAGGGAGGGGATGAAAAACTGTTTTTT CASSTGQGGDEKLFF TRBD1 - TRBJ1-4 15 TRBV5-1
TGTGCCAGCAGTTTAGGGACAGTATACAATCAGCCCCAGCATTTT CASSLGTVYNQPQHF TRBD1 - TRBJ1-5 15 TRBV28
TGTGCCAGCAGCTTATCTGGGGCGTTTCCGAATCAGCCCCAGCATTTT CASSLSGAFPNQPQHF - - TRBJ1-5 16 TRBV7-9
TGTGCCAGCTCCCTGACTAGCGGGAGGGCCGTGTACAATGAGCAGTTCTTC CASSLTSGRAVYNEQFF TRBD2 - TRBJ2-1 17 TRBV18
TGCGCCAGCAGCCCGGGAGGTAGCGGCAATGAGCAGTTCTTC CASSPGGSGNEQFF TRBD2 - TRBJ2-1 14 TRBV5-1
TGTGCCAGCAGCCTCATCACAGGGCTGATTGGAAACACCATATATTTT CASSLITGLIGNTIYF - - TRBJ1-3 16 TRBV3-1/TRBV3-2
TGTGCTAGTGGTTTGGTACTAGGGCAGTCGAACACTGAAGCTTTCTTT CASGLVLGQSNTEAFF - - TRBJ1-1 16 TRBV12-5
TGCGCCAGCAGCTTGACTGGTAGCGGGGTAAATGGTGAGACCCAGTACTTC CASSLTGSGVNGETQYF TRBD2 - TRBJ2-5 17 TRBV5-1
TGCGCCAGCAGCGATCCTAACCTTACTCTTGTCTATGGCTACACCTTC CASSDPNLTLVYGYTF - - TRBJ1-2 16 TRBV5-1
TGTGCCAGCAGCCCCAGGGTGAGCACTGAAGCTTTCTTT CASSPRVSTEAFF - - TRBJ1-1 13 TRBV13
TGCAGCGTTGAAGACGTCCGGGACTTTAACACTGAAGCTTTCTTT CSVEDVRDFNTEAFF - few TRBJ1-1 15 TRBV29-1
TGTGCTAGTGGTTTGTTGGGCAGGGGGCTCGACGAGCAGTACTTC CASGLLGRGLDEQYF TRBD1 - TRBJ2-7 15 TRBV12-5
TGCAGCGTTGATTTTCTGGACAGGGGTTCCTACGAGCAGTACTTC CSVDFLDRGSYEQYF TRBD1 - TRBJ2-7 15 TRBV29-1
TGTGCCATCAGTGAGTCACCCACGGTAGATACGCAGTATTTT CAISESPTVDTQYF - - TRBJ2-3 14 TRBV10-3
TGTGCCAGCAGCTACAAAGGACACTACCAAGAGACCCAGTACTTC CASSYKGHYQETQYF - - TRBJ2-5 15 TRBV5-6
TGTGCCAGCTCACAGGAGTTCACTGAAGCTTTCTTT CASSQEFTEAFF - - TRBJ1-1 12 TRBV18
TGCAGCGTTAGGACGGGGCAAGAGACCCAGTACTTC CSVRTGQETQYF - - TRBJ2-5 12 TRBV29-1
TGTGCCACCAGTGCCAGGAGCACAGATACGCAGTATTTT CATSARSTDTQYF - - TRBJ2-3 13 TRBV24-1
TGTGCCAGTAGTATGCGGCTAGCGGGGGGCTTGTTATTGAGCTCCTACAATGAGCAGTTCTTC CASSMRLAGGLLLSSYNEQFF TRBD2 - TRBJ2-1 21 TRBV19
TGTGCCAGCAGACACCGGGACAGGGTTACAGATACGCAGTATTTT CASRHRDRVTDTQYF TRBD1 - TRBJ2-3 15 TRBV27
TGTGCCAGCACCACGGGAGGGGGGCGCTCCTACAATGAGCAGTTCTTC CASTTGGGRSYNEQFF TRBD2 - TRBJ2-1 16 TRBV5-4
TGTGCCAGCAGTTTAGCAGGGGTTGGCTACACCTTC CASSLAGVGYTF - once TRBJ1-2 12 TRBV12-3/TRBV12-4
TGTGCCAGTAGTCCACAGGGTACCTATGGCTACACCTTC CASSPQGTYGYTF - - TRBJ1-2 13 TRBV19
TGTGCCAGCAGCTTAGGACAGGGGGCCTTTCAGCCCCAGCATTTT CASSLGQGAFQPQHF TRBD1 - TRBJ1-5 15 TRBV7-9
TGTGCCAGCATCCCCAGATGGACAGGGGATTACACCGGGGAGCTGTTTTTT CASIPRWTGDYTGELFF TRBD1 few TRBJ2-2 17 TRBV7-9
TGTGCCAGCGACTTACCGGGACAGGGGGCCTCCGGGGAGCTGTTTTTT CASDLPGQGASGELFF TRBD1 - TRBJ2-2 16 TRBV2
TGTGCCAGCAGCTTTTCTAGCGGGGGGCCGATCGTGACCCAGTACTTC CASSFSSGGPIVTQYF TRBD2 - TRBJ2-5 16 TRBV7-2
TGTGCCAGCAACCCGAGGAGCGGGAGGACAGATACGCAGTATTTT CASNPRSGRTDTQYF TRBD2 - TRBJ2-3 15 TRBV19
TGTGCCAGCAGACTCACCGAAGGACAGGGACAATCACCCCTCCACTTT CASRLTEGQGQSPLHF TRBD1 - TRBJ1-6 16 TRBV5-4
TGCAGCGTTGTATCGGGGGACTATGGCTACACCTTC CSVVSGDYGYTF - - TRBJ1-2 12 TRBV29-1
TGTGCCAGCAGGGATAACAGTGTCTATGGCTACACCTTC CASRDNSVYGYTF - - TRBJ1-2 13 TRBV6-5
TGTGCCAGCTCAAACATGCCGGGAACTCTGAACACTGAAGCTTTCTTT CASSNMPGTLNTEAFF - few TRBJ1-1 16 TRBV18
TGCGCCAGCAGCTTGGATCCATCGGGAGGGGGTGAAAAACTGTTTTTT CASSLDPSGGGEKLFF - - TRBJ1-4 16 TRBV5-1
TGTGCCAGCAGCGCGGACAGACAGACTGGAAACACCATATATTTT CASSADRQTGNTIYF - - TRBJ1-3 15 TRBV7-8
TGCGCCAGCAGTGAGTATGGCGGGAGCGGGTTAGATACGCAGTATTTT CASSEYGGSGLDTQYF TRBD2 few TRBJ2-3 16 TRBV10-2
TGTGCCAGCAGTTCCCAGGGGGGATTGAACACTGAAGCTTTCTTT CASSSQGGLNTEAFF TRBD1 - TRBJ1-1 15 TRBV27
TGTGCCAGCAGTGCTACAGGGGCTGGGGTCTACGAGCAGTACTTC CASSATGAGVYEQYF TRBD1 - TRBJ2-7 15 TRBV28
TGCGCCACCGCACGAGGGATCGATTCACCCCTCCACTTT CATARGIDSPLHF - - TRBJ1-6 13 TRBV5-1
TGTGCCAGCACGCCTAGCTTGTACGAGCAGTACTTC CASTPSLYEQYF - - TRBJ2-7 12 TRBV6-5